Listed here is a single TCR beta chain. Antigen specificity is unknown. These data are taken from a study of radiation and T cells in renal cell carcinoma. The junction had 6 bases not matched to a gene; V was cut back by 5 bases and J by 1 base. Germline-derived CDR1 and CDR2 are SGHAT and FQNNGV. The length of the CDR3 is 16 residues. Study outcomes and limitations: Baseline intratumoral clonotype presence is unknown without pretreatment biopsies. From baseline, blood top tumor clonotypes peaked at 2 weeks post-radiation.

Time point: blood 4 weeks post-SBRT, at nephrectomy. Treatment noted: 15 Gy SBRT to primary tumor, nephrectomy 4 weeks later. Nephrectomy followed 15 Gy stereotactic body radiation by 4 weeks. After SBRT, blood was collected at 2 and 4 weeks, plus baseline. This table comes from immunoSEQ multiplex PCR, and its TCRdb copy is limited to in-frame clones, with some not included. The repertoire holds some 64,000 clones, about 74% seen once, with about 6.8% in the top ten. The TCR was taken from a man aged 60 to 69 with renal cell carcinoma. This chain connects TRBV11-2 to TRBJ2-3; 10 bases line up with TRBD2. This specimen was blood, taken from a patient whose treatment included radiotherapy and nephrectomy. CDR3 DNA: TGTGCCAGCAGCCCGAGAACTAGCGGGGGCACAGATACGCAGTATTTT. Its translation: CASSPRTSGGTDTQYF. Filled out from reference TRBV11-2 and TRBJ2-3, the complete variable domain reads EAGVAQSPRYKIIEKRQSVAFWCNPISGHATLYWYQQILGQGPKLLIQFQNNGVVDDSQLPKDRFSAERLKGVDSTLKIQPAKLEDSAVYLCASSPRTSGGTDTQYFGPGTRLTVL.